This T cell receptor (beta chain) was recorded in a study of early T cells in non-severe SARS-CoV-2 infection. This clonotype showed up many times. This CDR3 has 15 amino acids. Trimming pared 1 base from V and 6 bases from J, leaving 13 bases between. TCRdb processed the 5' RACE reads anew with MiXCR; each CDR3 protein has one entry. The table lists 30,000 to 35,000 distinct CDR3 sequences, roughly 6.6% of them singletons, with about 13% in the top ten. This sample comprised whole blood, obtained at baseline. This clonotype originated in an adult who was a healthcare worker with PCR-confirmed SARS-CoV-2 infection or an uninfected control (not recorded which). J is TRBJ2-1 and V is TRBV12-3 or TRBV12-4; possibly TRBD2 for D (6 bases). The CDR3 nucleotides are TGTGCCAGCAGTTTAGACGGCGGGACTCGCAATGAGCAGTTCTTC. It codes for CASSLDGGTRNEQFF.